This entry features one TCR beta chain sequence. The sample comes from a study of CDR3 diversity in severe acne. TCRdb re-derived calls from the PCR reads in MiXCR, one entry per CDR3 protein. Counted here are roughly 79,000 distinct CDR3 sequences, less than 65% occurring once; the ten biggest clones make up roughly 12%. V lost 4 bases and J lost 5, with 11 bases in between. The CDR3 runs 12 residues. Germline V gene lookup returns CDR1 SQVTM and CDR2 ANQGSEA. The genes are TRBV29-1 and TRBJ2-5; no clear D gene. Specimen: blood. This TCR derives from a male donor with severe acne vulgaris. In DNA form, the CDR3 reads TGCAGCGTTGGGACCCAACCGGAGACCCAGTACTTC. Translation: CSVGTQPETQYF.